Below, 27 T cell receptor beta chains from the same sample are listed, as sequenced in a study of T cells after yellow fever vaccination. TCRdb fed the 5' RACE reads into MiXCR, producing one record per CDR3 protein. The sample has roughly 120,000 distinct CDR3 sequences; around 7.4% are singletons. Sequenced here: CD4+ T cells sorted from PBMCs, sampled 10 days after the first yellow fever vaccination. The receptors were gathered from a man aged 18 to 30 who received the YFV17D yellow fever vaccine.

This clonotype was found many times. V is TRBV5-5 and J is TRBJ1-2; 8 bases match TRBD1. Germline CDR1 reads SGHKS; CDR2 reads YYEKEE (reference sequence). Germline trimming cut 3 bases from V and 9 bases from J; bases unmatched to any gene: 7. This CDR3 comprises 13 residues. CDR3 residues: CASSSRTGFSYTF. The CDR3 coding sequence is TGTGCCAGCAGCTCCAGGACAGGGTTTAGCTACACCTTC.

This clonotype was seen at least ten times. The chain has TRBV5-1 and TRBJ1-1; TRBD1 is a possible D gene (5 bases). CDR3 length: 16 residues. V was pared by 3 bases and J by 4 bases, with 19 bases between. The V gene's germline CDR1 is SGHRS and CDR2 YFSETQ. The CDR3 is CASSYSEGRGGTEAFF. CDR3 coding DNA: TGCGCCAGCAGCTACAGTGAGGGAAGGGGAGGCACTGAAGCTTTCTTT. Complete variable domain (other parts from reference TRBV5-1 and TRBJ1-1): KAGVTQTPRYLIKTRGQQVTLSCSPISGHRSVSWYQQTPGQGLQFLFEYFSETQRNKGNFPGRFSGRQFSNSRSEMNVSTLELGDSALYLCASSYSEGRGGTEAFFGQGTRLTVV.

This clonotype has at least ten counts. The V and J genes are TRBV7-2 and TRBJ2-7, with TRBD1 identical over 8 bases. Germline lookup yields CDR1 SGHTA and CDR2 FQGNSA. V lost 5 bases and J lost 7; bases outside the gene matches: 7. The CDR3 runs to 13 residues. CDR3 DNA sequence: TGTGCCAGCAGCGCCAGGGGGCTGGGTGAGCAGTACTTC. Its translation is CASSARGLGEQYF.

This clonotype was recorded at least ten times. The chain links TRBV12-3 or TRBV12-4 to TRBJ2-2; the D call may be TRBD1 or TRBD2 (5 bases each). The V and J ends lost 11 bases and 1 base respectively, with 11 bases between them. The CDR3 is 13 residues long. In nucleotides, the CDR3 is TGTGCCGACCGGGACGGGAACACCGGGGAGCTGTTTTTT. Amino acids: CADRDGNTGELFF.

CDR3 DNA: TGTGCCAGCAGCGTAGTTTCGTCTGGGGACACTGAAGCTTTCTTT. Its translation is CASSVVSSGDTEAFF. V gene TRBV9 combines with J gene TRBJ1-1; no firm D call. The germline CDR1 and CDR2 sequences are SGDLS and YYNGEE. V was pared by 0 bases and J by 3 bases, with 12 bases between. The CDR3 covers 15 residues.

In its sample, this clonotype was seen many times. The V call is TRBV29-1, the J call TRBJ2-5, with 9 positions matching TRBD1. V lost 6 bases, J lost 5 bases, and 4 bases stayed unmatched. CDR1 and CDR2 from the germline V gene are SQVTM and ANQGSEA. This CDR3 is built from 12 residues. CDR3 region: CSVWTGAETQYF. The CDR3 DNA is TGCAGCGTCTGGACAGGGGCTGAGACCCAGTACTTC.

A word on this clonotype: This may be a read error: a much more frequent sequence differs by one nucleotide. The chain carries TRBV7-2 and TRBJ2-2; D gene ambiguous. This CDR3 region has 15 residues. Trimming removed 7 bases from V and 4 bases from J, with 16 bases in between. CDR1 SGHTA and CDR2 FQGNSA come from the germline V gene. CDR3 sequence: CASILEAASTGELFF. DNA for the CDR3: TGTGCCAGCATTCTAGAGGCAGCGAGCACCGGGGAGCTGTTTTTT.

CDR3 in amino acids: CASRRPGQNSPLHF. The DNA of the CDR3 is TGTGCCAGCAGGCGGCCGGGACAAAATTCACCCCTCCACTTT. V usage is TRBV27 and J usage is TRBJ1-6; tentatively, D is TRBD1 (6 bases). The CDR3 is 14 amino acids. Germline V lookup: CDR1 MNHEY, CDR2 SMNVEV (reference sequence). Trimming removed 6 bases at V and 7 bases at J, with 13 bases between.

The J gene is TRBJ2-3, the V gene TRBV5-4; 10 bases align to TRBD1. The V gene end was trimmed by 0 bases and the J gene end by 3 bases; junction bases not matched to a gene: 7. This CDR3 has 17 residues. Per the germline V gene, CDR1 is SGHNT and CDR2 is YYREEE (reference sequence). The CDR3 DNA reads as TGTGCCAGCAGCTTGGGGGGGGACAGGGGAGGGACAGATACGCAGTATTTT. This sequence encodes CASSLGGDRGGTDTQYF.

The sample holds many counts of this clonotype. V is TRBV7-2 and J is TRBJ2-2; tentatively, D is TRBD1 (6 bases). The CDR3 spans 16 residues. With 0 bases removed from V and 5 bases from J, the gap between germline ends came to 13 bases. Germline CDR1 and CDR2: SGHTA and FQGNSA. The DNA of the CDR3 is TGTGCCAGCAGCTTAGCGGCGCCAGGGGTAACCGGGGAGCTGTTTTTT. Its protein product is CASSLAAPGVTGELFF.

This clonotype was detected ten times or more. The genes are TRBV5-1 and TRBJ2-5; D might be TRBD2 (5 bases). CDR1 and CDR2 from the germline V gene are SGHRS and YFSETQ. CDR3 size: 12 residues. V was cut by 4 bases and J by 5 bases, with 9 bases left in between. CDR3 sequence: CASSLSAETQYF. CDR3 bases: TGCGCCAGCAGCCTTAGCGCGGAGACCCAGTACTTC.

This clonotype was detected only a few times. The chain joins TRBV2 to TRBJ2-5; D is undetermined. Germline loops: CDR1 SNHLY, CDR2 FYNNEI. This CDR3 spans 14 amino acids. The ends were cut back, 6 bases at V and 5 bases at J, with 16 bases in the middle. CDR3 in DNA: TGTGCCAGCAGGAGTTGGGCGGCCGGGGAGACCCAGTACTTC. Amino acid sequence: CASRSWAAGETQYF.

This clonotype was counted at least ten times. The gene calls are TRBV5-1 and TRBJ2-2, with 8 bases matching TRBD2. The CDR3 loop spans 16 amino acids. Germline trimming cut 4 bases from V and 7 bases from J; bases unmatched to any gene: 12. CDR1 and CDR2 (germline): SGHRS, YFSETQ. As DNA, the CDR3 is TGCGCCAGCAGCCGGGAGGGGAGTCGCGATCGCGGGGAGCTGTTTTTT. Translated, it gives CASSREGSRDRGELFF.

A remark on this clonotype: Just one base apart from a much larger clone, this may be a read error. The rearrangement links TRBV18 to TRBJ2-1; no clear D. Germline CDR1 and CDR2: KGHSH and LQKENI. V was trimmed by 8 bases and J by 0 bases, leaving 14 bases between them. The CDR3 has 15 amino acids. The DNA for the CDR3 is TGTGCCAGCCAACCATTGTGGAGCTCCTACAATGAGCAGTTCTTC. It encodes CASQPLWSSYNEQFF.

This clonotype showed up many times. The chain employs TRBV7-2 and TRBJ2-4, with D possibly matching TRBD1 (5 bases). The germline gives CDR1 SGHTA, CDR2 FQGNSA. Between the trimmed V and J ends, which lost 2 bases and 6 bases, there was a span of 11 bases. The CDR3 extends over 14 amino acids. CDR3 nucleotides: TGTGCCAGCAGCTTAAGCCAGGGCGGAAACATTCAGTACTTC. This translates into CASSLSQGGNIQYF.

This clonotype was seen at least ten times. The chain joins TRBV4-2 to TRBJ2-3; TRBD2 aligns across 8 bases. The J segment lost 3 bases and the V segment lost 2 bases, leaving 4 bases of the junction unmatched. This CDR3 spans 15 amino acids. Germline V gives CDR1 LGHNA, CDR2 YNFKEQ. CDR3 residues: CASSQIGGGTDTQYF. The DNA for the CDR3 is TGTGCCAGCAGCCAAATCGGGGGGGGGACAGATACGCAGTATTTT.

V and J are TRBV5-4 and TRBJ2-3; 10 bases are a match to TRBD2. V shed 3 bases, J shed 1 base, and the junction held 11 bases outside the gene matches. The CDR3 extends over 18 amino acids. Per germline, CDR1 SGHNT and CDR2 YYREEE (reference sequence). CDR3 nucleotide sequence: TGTGCCAGCAGCTCCCCAATAGCGGGGGGCCTGGGCACAGATACGCAGTATTTT. It codes for CASSSPIAGGLGTDTQYF. The complete variable domain, with remaining parts taken from reference TRBV5-4 and TRBJ2-3, reads ETGVTQSPTHLIKTRGQQVTLRCSSQSGHNTVSWYQQALGQGPQFIFQYYREEENGRGNFPPRFSGLQFPNYSSELNVNALELDDSALYLCASSSPIAGGLGTDTQYFGPGTRLTVL.

This clonotype appeared many times. This chain connects TRBV20-1 to TRBJ2-4; D is perhaps TRBD1 (6 bases). Germline V CDR1 and CDR2: DFQATT, SNEGSKA (reference sequence). Trimming stripped 6 bases from V and 7 bases from J, with 16 bases between. CDR3 size: 13 residues. CDR3 coding DNA: TGCAGTGCCCCACCAACAGGGACCAACATTCAGTACTTC. Translating it yields CSAPPTGTNIQYF.

A note on this clonotype: A clone one base away is much larger, so this may be a read error. The CDR3, as DNA: TGCGCCAGCAGCTCCCGGACAGGGGCCTACAATGAGCAGTTCTTC. Translating gives CASSSRTGAYNEQFF. The chain is built from TRBV5-1 and TRBJ2-1; the match to TRBD1 covers 9 bases. This CDR3 region has 15 residues. J was trimmed by 2 bases and V by 3 bases; bases with no gene match: 3. CDR1 SGHRS and CDR2 YFSETQ come from the germline V gene.

This clonotype was picked up many times. This rearrangement joins TRBV30 to TRBJ2-7, with D possibly TRBD2 on 5 matching bases. Germline V gene lookup returns CDR1 GTSNPN and CDR2 SVGIG (reference sequence). V lost 0 bases and J 2 bases, leaving 11 bases between the germline ends. The CDR3 covers 14 residues. CDR3 protein: CAWSVGLATYEQYF. CDR3 coding DNA: TGTGCCTGGAGTGTAGGGCTAGCAACCTACGAGCAGTACTTC.

This clonotype occurred many times. V and J are TRBV12-3 or TRBV12-4 and TRBJ1-2; possible D gene TRBD1, 5 bases. The CDR3 sequence is 13 residues long. Trimming cost V 4 bases and J 3 bases, with 9 bases left between them. The CDR3 loop reads CASSSQAHYGYTF. The DNA of the CDR3 is TGTGCCAGCAGTTCACAGGCTCACTATGGCTACACCTTC.

This clonotype was seen ten or more times. The rearrangement links TRBV11-2 to TRBJ2-7; 12 bases match TRBD2. V lost 5 bases and J lost 3; bases outside the gene matches: 5. The CDR3 spans 15 residues. Germline values: CDR1 SGHAT, CDR2 FQNNGV. In DNA form, the CDR3 reads TGTGCCAGCAGCGAACTAGCGGGGGGTCGCTACGAGCAGTACTTC. This gives the protein CASSELAGGRYEQYF. Filled out from reference TRBV11-2 and TRBJ2-7, the complete variable domain reads EAGVAQSPRYKIIEKRQSVAFWCNPISGHATLYWYQQILGQGPKLLIQFQNNGVVDDSQLPKDRFSAERLKGVDSTLKIQPAKLEDSAVYLCASSELAGGRYEQYFGPGTRLTVT.

This clonotype was observed at least ten times. This sequence joins TRBV7-2 and TRBJ2-7; the match to TRBD2 covers 7 bases. This CDR3 has 14 residues. Germline V gene data show CDR1 as SGHTA and CDR2 as FQGNSA. With 3 bases clipped from V and 4 bases from J, the junction kept 6 bases outside the gene matches. The DNA of the CDR3 is TGTGCCAGCAGCTTTAATGCGGGGGAGTACGAGCAGTACTTC. It yields the protein CASSFNAGEYEQYF.

This clonotype was counted between two and nine times. V is TRBV7-2 and J is TRBJ1-3; D call uncertain. The length of the CDR3 is 14 residues. V gave up 1 base and J gave up 4 bases, with 8 bases separating them. Germline values: CDR1 SGHTA, CDR2 FQGNSA. The CDR3 loop reads CASSLVGIGNTIYF. CDR3 DNA: TGTGCCAGCAGCTTAGTCGGCATCGGAAACACCATATATTTT.

This clonotype was seen many times. This chain uses TRBV6-1 with TRBJ1-3, with no clear D. The CDR3 sequence is 16 residues long. Germline CDR1 is MNHNS and CDR2 is SASEGT. V lost 10 bases and J lost 0, with 19 bases in between. The CDR3 DNA reads TGTGCCACCCAGCGGTCACAACTTTTCTCTGGAAACACCATATATTTT. This gives the protein CATQRSQLFSGNTIYF.

This clonotype was seen ten or more times. This chain joins TRBV6-1 and TRBJ2-7; D possibly uses TRBD1 or TRBD2 (5 bases each). The CDR3 runs to 15 residues. CDR1 MNHNS and CDR2 SASEGT come from the germline V gene. V lost 7 bases and J 0 bases, leaving 16 bases between the germline ends. In nucleotides, the CDR3 is TGTGCCAGCACTGGGGAGACAGCCCTCTCCTACGAGCAGTACTTC. This gives the protein CASTGETALSYEQYF.

Comment on this clonotype: This may be a read error, as it is one base from a much larger clone. The V gene is TRBV6-2 or TRBV6-3, the J gene TRBJ2-3; D gene ambiguous. CDR1 is MNHEY, CDR2 SVGEGT, per germline. The germline V and J ends were trimmed by 5 bases and 4 bases, with 7 bases remaining between them. The CDR3 has 12 residues. The CDR3: CASSDKPDTQYF. The DNA for the CDR3 is TGTGCCAGCAGTGATAAACCAGATACGCAGTATTTT.